These 15 T cell receptor beta chains were all obtained from the same sample, sequenced in a study of cytomegalovirus exposure and HLA in healthy donors. PCR employed 60 Vbeta and 13 Jbeta primers. Assay used: immunoSEQ multiplex PCR; TCRdb lists only in-frame clones, some missing. Here the sample spans approximately 130,000 clones, just under 80% being singletons. The material sequenced was PBMCs. Receptor source: a male donor in good health and CMV-seronegative.

J is TRBJ1-2 and V is TRBV14, with 8 bases matching TRBD1. Germline trimming cut 1 base from V and 5 bases from J; bases unmatched to any gene: 0. CDR3 length equals 13 residues. Germline V lookup: CDR1 SGHDN, CDR2 FVKESK. DNA of the CDR3: TGTGCCAGCAGCCAAGGACAGGGGTATGGCTACACCTTC. This translates into CASSQGQGYGYTF. The whole variable domain, remainder taken from reference TRBV14 and TRBJ1-2, is EAGVTQFPSHSVIEKGQTVTLRCDPISGHDNLYWYRRVMGKEIKFLLHFVKESKQDESGMPNNRFLAERTGGTYSTLKVQPAELEDSGVYFCASSQGQGYGYTFGSGTRLTVV.

In regard to this clone: At the DNA level, this CDR3 is encoded by other sequences in the same sample as well. This chain joins TRBV6-5 and TRBJ1-6; 7 bases line up with TRBD1. Germline CDR1 and CDR2: MNHEY and SVGAGI. The trim removed 3 bases at V and 10 bases at J, leaving 6 bases unmatched. This CDR3 has 14 amino acids. CDR3 residues: CASSYRTGVSPLHF. The CDR3 nucleotides are TGTGCCAGCAGTTATCGCACAGGGGTATCACCCCTCCACTTT.

DNA of the CDR3: TGTGCCTGGACCGTCGGGTCCTTCGGCACTGAAGCTTTCTTT. Its translation is CAWTVGSFGTEAFF. This chain links TRBV30 with TRBJ1-1; no reliable D call. Trimming shortened V by 4 bases and J by 4 bases, and 16 bases separated the two germline ends. The CDR3 sequence is 14 residues long. Germline V gene lookup returns CDR1 GTSNPN and CDR2 SVGIG (reference sequence).

This sequence joins TRBV6-1 and TRBJ2-7; perhaps TRBD1 as D (6 bases). The CDR3 has 14 residues. The germline CDR1 and CDR2 sequences are MNHNS and SASEGT. V was shortened by 4 bases and J by 5 bases, with 15 bases between the two germline ends. CDR3 sequence reads: CASSVGQGSHEQYF. Here the CDR3 DNA reads TGTGCCAGCAGTGTAGGGCAGGGGTCCCACGAGCAGTACTTC.

The V call is TRBV4-3, the J call TRBJ2-2, with 7 bases aligning to TRBD2. After removal of 0 bases from V and 2 bases from J, the junction contained 9 bases not matched to a gene. The CDR3 has 18 amino acids. Germline V gene sequence: CDR1 LGHNA, CDR2 YSLEER. The CDR3 DNA reads TGCGCCAGCAGCCAAGAGGGCCCGGGGAGGGATAACACCGGGGAGCTGTTTTTT. Residues: CASSQEGPGRDNTGELFF.

The chain recombines TRBV11-2 with TRBJ2-3; 8 bases align to TRBD2. The CDR3 sequence is 17 residues long. With V trimmed by 0 bases and J by 4 bases, 9 bases remained unmatched. Per the germline V gene, CDR1 is SGHAT and CDR2 is FQNNGV. CDR3 in amino acids: CASSLDGVAGPPDTQYF. Written as DNA, the CDR3 is TGTGCCAGCAGCTTAGATGGAGTAGCGGGGCCACCAGATACGCAGTATTTT.

This clone has only one observation. The chain couples TRBV7-3 to TRBJ2-2; 8 positions agree with TRBD1. Germline V gene data show CDR1 as SGHTA and CDR2 as FQGTGA. The trim removed 5 bases at V and 7 bases at J, leaving 15 bases unmatched. The CDR3 totals 17 residues. CDR3 in amino acids: CASSQALLDREDGELFF. CDR3 bases: TGTGCCAGCAGCCAAGCCCTCCTGGACAGGGAAGACGGGGAGCTGTTTTTT.

The chain carries TRBV11-2 and TRBJ1-2, with 7 bases identical to TRBD1. Germline-derived CDR1 and CDR2 are SGHAT and FQNNGV. V lost 1 base, J lost 4 bases, and 9 bases stayed unmatched. CDR3 length: 16 amino acids. DNA of the CDR3: TGTGCCAGCAGCTTAGCGGGACAGCGATCCCCCTATGGCTACACCTTC. This gives the protein CASSLAGQRSPYGYTF.

This chain joins TRBV21-1 and TRBJ2-2; the D call in the table, TRBD1, was not verified against the DNA. TRBV21-1 is labeled a pseudogene. This CDR3 contains 15 residues. CDR3 loop: CASSSDRAGTGELFF. Written as DNA, the CDR3 is TGTGCCAGCAGCTCGGACAGGGCGGGCACCGGGGAGCTGTTTTTT.

The chain links TRBV2 to TRBJ1-5, with 8 positions matching TRBD1. This CDR3 has 15 residues. Germline V gene sequence: CDR1 SNHLY, CDR2 FYNNEI. The ends lost 8 bases at V and 9 bases at J; junction bases unmatched: 15. CDR3 sequence: CASGGWTGIILPQHF. CDR3 coding DNA: TGTGCCAGCGGGGGATGGACAGGGATAATCCTGCCCCAGCATTTT.

The chain couples TRBV6-1 to TRBJ2-5, with TRBD1 identical over 8 bases. This CDR3 contains 15 residues. V gave up 6 bases and J gave up 0 bases; unmatched junction bases: 6. Germline V gene sequence: CDR1 MNHNS, CDR2 SASEGT. CDR3 sequence reads: CASRATGVHQETQYF. CDR3 sequence (DNA): TGTGCCAGCAGGGCGACAGGGGTCCACCAAGAGACCCAGTACTTC.

This clone appeared a single time. The chain employs TRBV27 and TRBJ2-3; D is ambiguous. The V and J ends lost 3 bases and 6 bases respectively, with 4 bases between them. The CDR3 spans 11 residues. Per the germline V gene, CDR1 is MNHEY and CDR2 is SMNVEV (reference sequence). CDR3 amino acids: CASSFLDTQYF. The CDR3 coding sequence is TGTGCCAGCAGTTTCTTGGATACGCAGTATTTT.

This chain links TRBV9 with TRBJ2-3; D may be TRBD2 (6 bases). With 7 bases removed from V and 3 bases from J, the gap between germline ends came to 33 bases. This CDR3 spans 20 amino acids. Germline CDR1 and CDR2: SGDLS and YYNGEE. The CDR3 sequence: CASPGTEGLGGHPGTDTQYF. CDR3 in DNA: TGTGCCAGCCCCGGGACTGAGGGTTTAGGCGGCCATCCGGGTACAGATACGCAGTATTTT.

The gene calls are TRBV4-3 and TRBJ2-5; possibly TRBD2 for D (5 bases). V lost 3 bases and J lost 2, with 10 bases in between. The length of the CDR3 is 14 residues. Looked up from germline, CDR1 is LGHNA and CDR2 is YSLEER. The CDR3 protein is CASSQNSGQETQYF. The CDR3 bases are TGCGCCAGCAGCCAGAACTCGGGACAAGAGACCCAGTACTTC.

Only a few counts were recorded for this clone. Distinct nucleotide sequences in the sample also encode this CDR3. V gene TRBV5-1 combines with J gene TRBJ1-6; tentatively, D is TRBD1 (5 bases). V was clipped by 0 bases and J by 4 bases, with 5 bases between them. In germline, CDR1 is SGHRS, CDR2 YFSETQ. This CDR3 contains 14 residues. CDR3 loop: CASSLGQYNSPLHF. In DNA, the CDR3 is TGCGCCAGCAGCTTGGGACAGTATAATTCACCCCTCCACTTT.